What follows are 28 T cell receptor beta chains derived from one specimen sequenced in a study of blood T cells in healthy people across ages (dated by TCRdb to 2014 to 2015). Library construction relied on 5' RACE. Sequencing took place on an Illumina HiSeq 2500. The second PCR ran for about 6 to 12 cycles and used a J-beta primer mix along with a sample-barcoded 5' primer. In-frame beta chains were kept once TCRdb had trimmed the public reads at Q25 with fastp and called clones with MiXCR. Each CDR3 protein gets just one entry, which takes the most common genes and DNA from the rows behind it. The sample data list 1.5 million to 2 million distinct CDR3 sequences, and 28% of these were observed just once. 7.7% of the sample goes to the ten largest clones. The sample consisted of blood. The source of these receptors is a woman in her twenties or thirties in good health.

The chain combines TRBV10-3 with TRBJ2-7; no reliable D call. The CDR3 consists of 11 residues. CDR1 is ENHRY and CDR2 is SYGVKD in the germline V gene. V gave up 4 bases and J gave up 9 bases, with 10 bases separating them. The CDR3 region has the DNA TGTGCCATCAGTGGAAGTCGGGTGCAGTACTTC. This translates into CAISGSRVQYF.

The chain has TRBV15 and TRBJ2-7; possibly TRBD1 for D (6 bases). The ends were cut back, 0 bases at V and 5 bases at J, with 11 bases in the middle. The V gene's germline CDR1 is LNHNV and CDR2 YYDKDF (reference sequence). The CDR3 contains 14 residues. The CDR3 DNA sequence: TGTGCCACCAGCAGAGATTTGAGGGGGAACGAGCAGTACTTC. Translated, it gives CATSRDLRGNEQYF.

There are many counts of this clonotype. The chain couples TRBV20-1 to TRBJ2-7, with 8 bases identical to TRBD2. The V segment lost 5 bases and the J segment 5 bases; nucleotides outside the gene matches: 11. Per the germline V gene, CDR1 is DFQATT and CDR2 is SNEGSKA (reference sequence). This CDR3 has 14 residues. CDR3 coding DNA: TGCAGTGCTCTGTTGGGGTTAGCGGGAAACGAGCAGTACTTC. It encodes CSALLGLAGNEQYF.

This clonotype was found many times. This sequence joins TRBV29-1 and TRBJ2-1; no definite D call. The CDR3 runs 14 residues. CDR1 SQVTM and CDR2 ANQGSEA come from the germline V gene. Deletions cut 3 bases from V and 4 bases from J, with 13 bases between. As DNA, the CDR3 is TGCAGCGTTGAGTGGAGAGTGGGGTACAATGAGCAGTTCTTC. As protein: CSVEWRVGYNEQFF.

The J gene is TRBJ1-5, the V gene TRBV24-1; 7 bases fit TRBD1. Germline CDR1 reads KGHDR; CDR2 reads SFDVKD. This CDR3 is built from 14 residues. Unmatched junction bases numbered 5, after V lost 3 bases and J lost 7 bases. The CDR3 protein is CATSDPDRDQPQHF. CDR3 nucleotides: TGTGCCACCAGTGATCCCGACAGGGACCAGCCCCAGCATTTT.

This clonotype turned up a few times. In DNA form, the CDR3 reads TGTGCCAGCAGTAGTACAGGGATTCGTGGCTACACCTTC. Translating gives CASSSTGIRGYTF. The chain uses TRBV12-3 or TRBV12-4 and TRBJ1-2, with a tentative D call TRBD1 (6 bases). Trimming pared 5 bases from V and 7 bases from J, leaving 14 bases between. The CDR3 totals 13 residues.

This clonotype has more than one count but fewer than ten. V gene TRBV4-2 combines with J gene TRBJ1-1, with D possibly TRBD1 on 5 matching bases. Germline assignment: CDR1 LGHNA and CDR2 YNFKEQ. The V end was cut by 0 bases, the J end by 7 bases, with 27 bases between. The CDR3 is 19 amino acids. CDR3 sequence reads: CASSQEVVGEGIRPYEAFF. The CDR3 DNA reads TGTGCCAGCAGCCAAGAGGTTGTAGGGGAGGGGATTAGACCCTATGAAGCTTTCTTT.

In its sample, this clonotype was seen a few times. The rearrangement links TRBV4-1 to TRBJ2-1; 7 nucleotides agree with TRBD2. V was clipped by 1 base and J by 0 bases; unmatched bases: 15. Germline V gives CDR1 MGHRA, CDR2 YSYEKL. This CDR3 has 20 amino acids. CDR3 amino acids: CASSQVGGGPRDSSYNEQFF. The CDR3, as DNA: TGCGCCAGCAGCCAAGTCGGGGGAGGGCCGAGGGACTCCTCCTACAATGAGCAGTTCTTC.

There are many counts of this clonotype. The CDR3: CASSPEGVLSREQYF. CDR3 nucleotide sequence: TGTGCCAGCAGCCCTGAGGGGGTCCTGTCTCGCGAGCAGTACTTC. This rearrangement joins TRBV11-2 to TRBJ2-7; maybe TRBD1 (6 bases). Trimming took off 5 bases at V and 6 bases at J, with 20 bases between the two ends. CDR3 length: 15 amino acids. CDR1 SGHAT and CDR2 FQNNGV come from the germline V gene.

The chain carries TRBV4-1 and TRBJ1-4; a weak D match, TRBD1 (6 bases). The germline CDR1 and CDR2 sequences are MGHRA and YSYEKL. The V end lost 2 bases, the J end lost 5 bases, and 15 bases lay between the germline ends. The CDR3 totals 16 residues. CDR3 in amino acids: CASSQPIDRRNEKLFF. In DNA form, the CDR3 reads TGCGCCAGCAGCCAACCAATCGACAGGAGAAATGAAAAACTGTTTTTT.

The rearrangement joins TRBV4-1 to TRBJ2-1; D remains unclear. V lost 2 bases and J lost 0, with 11 bases in between. Germline V lookup: CDR1 MGHRA, CDR2 YSYEKL. There are 16 residues in the CDR3. The CDR3 spells CASSQIAQSSYNEQFF. In DNA, the CDR3 is TGCGCCAGCAGCCAAATTGCCCAGAGCTCCTACAATGAGCAGTTCTTC.

The chain is built from TRBV5-1 and TRBJ2-3, with 7 bases matching TRBD1. Trimming took 0 bases from V and 13 from J; bases not matched to a gene: 8. Germline V gene data show CDR1 as SGHRS and CDR2 as YFSETQ. The CDR3 is made up of 13 amino acids. CDR3 in amino acids: CASSLGRQGSKYF. CDR3 coding DNA: TGCGCCAGCAGCTTGGGGAGACAGGGTTCAAAGTATTTT.

The V gene is TRBV9, the J gene TRBJ2-2; D is perhaps TRBD1 (7 bases). The CDR3 runs 16 residues. Per the germline V gene, CDR1 is SGDLS and CDR2 is YYNGEE. Between the trimmed V and J ends, which lost 0 bases and 6 bases, there was a span of 15 bases. The chain's CDR3 is CASSVVGGGYAGELFF. The CDR3 region has the DNA TGTGCCAGCAGCGTAGTAGGAGGGGGCTATGCCGGGGAGCTGTTTTTT. The full variable domain, completed using reference TRBV9 and TRBJ2-2, is DSGVTQTPKHLITATGQRVTLRCSPRSGDLSVYWYQQSLDQGLQFLIQYYNGEERAKGNILERFSAQQFPDLHSELNLSSLELGDSALYFCASSVVGGGYAGELFFGEGSRLTVL.

J is TRBJ1-5 and V is TRBV2, with D uncertain. The germline gives CDR1 SNHLY, CDR2 FYNNEI. The CDR3 loop spans 13 amino acids. The V end lost 9 bases, the J end lost 6 bases, and 15 bases lay between the germline ends. CDR3 coding DNA: TGTGCCAGTACAGAAACGCGTTCTCAGCCCCAGCATTTT. Translated: CASTETRSQPQHF. Based on the CDR3 plus reference TRBV2 and TRBJ1-5, the full variable domain is EPEVTQTPSHQVTQMGQEVILRCVPISNHLYFYWYRQILGQKVEFLVSFYNNEISEKSEIFDDQFSVERPDGSNFTLKIRSTKLEDSAMYFCASTETRSQPQHFGDGTRLSIL.

The chain carries TRBV10-1 and TRBJ2-2, with D uncertain. Germline V lookup: CDR1 WNHNN, CDR2 SYGVQD (reference sequence). The CDR3 sequence is 13 residues long. Deletions cut 3 bases from V and 5 bases from J, with 7 bases between. The CDR3 loop reads CASSDPGTGELFF. The CDR3 DNA is TGCGCCAGCAGTGATCCCGGGACCGGGGAGCTGTTTTTT.

V is TRBV18 and J is TRBJ1-6; 10 bases align to TRBD1. Trimming cost V 6 bases and J 10 bases; bases outside gene matches: 12. Looked up from germline, CDR1 is KGHSH and CDR2 is LQKENI. The CDR3 is 16 residues long. The CDR3 DNA is TGTGCCAGCTCGCCCCCGGGACAGGGGAATGACTCACCCCTCCACTTT. Protein: CASSPPGQGNDSPLHF.

This clonotype was detected a few times. At one of its ends the junction is not consistent with the germline gene, which may arise from a read error. CDR3 region: CASSQIPPSSYNKQFF. CDR3 coding DNA: TGTGCCAGCAGCCAAATCCCCCCTAGCTCCTACAATAAGCAGTTCTTC. This sequence joins TRBV4-2 and TRBJ2-1, with a possible D match to TRBD2 (5 bases). The V gene's germline CDR1 is LGHNA and CDR2 YNFKEQ. The CDR3 totals 16 residues.

This clonotype was observed many times. The chain joins TRBV29-1 to TRBJ2-7, with 10 bases that match TRBD1. V lost 4 bases, J lost 2 bases, and 2 bases stayed unmatched. This CDR3 spans 13 amino acids. Germline CDR1 SQVTM, CDR2 ANQGSEA. The CDR3 loop reads CSVGDRGPYEQYF. CDR3 bases: TGCAGCGTTGGAGACAGGGGGCCCTACGAGCAGTACTTC.

Details on this clonotype: One end of the junction fails to match germline, which may point to a read error. This chain links TRBV7-9 with TRBJ1-2; tentatively, D is TRBD1 (6 bases). Looked up from germline, CDR1 is SEHNR and CDR2 is FQNEAQ (reference sequence). The CDR3 contains 13 residues. The DNA of the CDR3 is TGTGCCGGCAGCTTACGGACAGACTATGGCTACACCTTC. This encodes CAGSLRTDYGYTF.

This clonotype was seen more than once but under ten times. The chain is built from TRBV14 and TRBJ2-1; D gene ambiguous. The CDR3 length is 13 residues. The germline V gene encodes CDR1 SGHDN and CDR2 FVKESK. The ends were cut back, 0 bases at V and 9 bases at J, with 9 bases in the middle. DNA for the CDR3: TGTGCCAGCAGCCAAGATATCCGTACTGAGCAGTTCTTC. The encoded protein is CASSQDIRTEQFF. The full variable domain, its missing parts supplied by reference TRBV14 and TRBJ2-1, is EAGVTQFPSHSVIEKGQTVTLRCDPISGHDNLYWYRRVMGKEIKFLLHFVKESKQDESGMPNNRFLAERTGGTYSTLKVQPAELEDSGVYFCASSQDIRTEQFFGPGTRLTVL.

The chain joins TRBV6-4 to TRBJ2-2; D is possibly TRBD1 (6 bases). Germline CDR1 MRHNA, CDR2 SNTAGT. The V and J ends lost 7 bases and 1 base respectively, with 10 bases between them. The CDR3 covers 14 residues. The DNA of the CDR3 is TGTGCCAGCACCGCGGACAGGAACACCGGGGAGCTGTTTTTT. Translating gives CASTADRNTGELFF.

The V call is TRBV2, the J call TRBJ1-1; D is unresolved. Per the germline V gene, CDR1 is SNHLY and CDR2 is FYNNEI. V lost 11 bases, J lost 4 bases, and 17 bases lay in between. CDR3 size: 13 residues. This CDR3 is CASGVGFGTEAFF. The CDR3 DNA is TGTGCCTCCGGGGTGGGTTTCGGCACTGAAGCTTTCTTT.

The J gene is TRBJ2-5, the V gene TRBV5-1; D is ambiguous. Germline-derived CDR1 and CDR2 are SGHRS and YFSETQ. This CDR3 has 13 amino acids. Trimming took 4 bases from V and 4 from J, leaving 11 bases between them. The CDR3 spells CASSQDASETQYF. CDR3 DNA: TGCGCCAGCAGCCAGGACGCATCAGAGACCCAGTACTTC.

This clonotype has a single count. The rearrangement uses TRBV7-2 and TRBJ2-7; no clear D. The CDR3 spans 13 residues. Trimming stripped 5 bases from V and 7 bases from J, with 15 bases between. CDR1 and CDR2 (germline): SGHTA, FQGNSA. The CDR3 DNA sequence: TGTGCCAGCAGCCCAGTAACCTACAATGAGCAGTACTTC. It translates to CASSPVTYNEQYF.

The chain is built from TRBV7-2 and TRBJ2-1; 10 bases are a match to TRBD2. V was clipped by 1 base and J by 4 bases; unmatched bases: 1. This CDR3 spans 15 amino acids. Per the germline V gene, CDR1 is SGHTA and CDR2 is FQGNSA. The DNA of the CDR3 is TGTGCCAGCAGCTTAGATAGCGGGAGGTACAATGAGCAGTTCTTC. This translates into CASSLDSGRYNEQFF. The full variable domain, its missing parts supplied by reference TRBV7-2 and TRBJ2-1, is GAGVSQSPSNKVTEKGKDVELRCDPISGHTALYWYRQSLGQGLEFLIYFQGNSAPDKSGLPSDRFSAERTGGSVSTLTIQRTQQEDSAVYLCASSLDSGRYNEQFFGPGTRLTVL.

The rearrangement links TRBV6-5 to TRBJ1-3; D remains unclear. The CDR3 contains 11 residues. V lost 6 bases, J lost 8 bases, and 8 bases lay in between. Germline V gives CDR1 MNHEY, CDR2 SVGAGI. The chain's CDR3 is CASRRGHTIYF. The CDR3 bases are TGTGCCAGCAGGCGTGGTCACACCATATATTTT.

There are a few counts of this clonotype. The chain couples TRBV4-1 to TRBJ1-1, with 9 bases matching TRBD1. Germline V gene data show CDR1 as MGHRA and CDR2 as YSYEKL. This CDR3 comprises 15 residues. The V gene end was trimmed by 2 bases and the J gene end by 7 bases; junction bases not matched to a gene: 8. The CDR3 is CASSQTGTGWNEAFF. For the CDR3, the DNA is TGCGCCAGCAGCCAAACCGGGACAGGGTGGAATGAAGCTTTCTTT.

This clonotype appeared a few times. The rearrangement joins TRBV5-1 to TRBJ2-5; D might be TRBD1 or TRBD2, each matching 6 bases. CDR1 and CDR2 (germline): SGHRS, YFSETQ. The CDR3 loop spans 16 amino acids. The V end was cut by 4 bases, the J end by 0 bases, with 16 bases between. CDR3 in amino acids: CASSPTVGGYQETQYF. DNA of the CDR3: TGCGCCAGCAGCCCTACAGTAGGGGGGTACCAAGAGACCCAGTACTTC. Variable domain in full (rest from reference TRBV5-1 and TRBJ2-5): KAGVTQTPRYLIKTRGQQVTLSCSPISGHRSVSWYQQTPGQGLQFLFEYFSETQRNKGNFPGRFSGRQFSNSRSEMNVSTLELGDSALYLCASSPTVGGYQETQYFGPGTRLLVL.